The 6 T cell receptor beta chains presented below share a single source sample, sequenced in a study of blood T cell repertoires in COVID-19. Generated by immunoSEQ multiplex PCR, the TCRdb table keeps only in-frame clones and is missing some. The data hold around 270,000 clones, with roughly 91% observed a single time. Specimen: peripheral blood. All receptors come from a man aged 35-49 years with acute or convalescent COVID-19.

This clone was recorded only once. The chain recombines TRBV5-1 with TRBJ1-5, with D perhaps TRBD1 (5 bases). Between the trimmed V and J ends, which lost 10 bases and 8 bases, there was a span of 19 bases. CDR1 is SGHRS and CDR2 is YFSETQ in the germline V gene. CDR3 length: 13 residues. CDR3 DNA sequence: TGCGCCCATTGGTGCAGGGAAGGGGAGCCCCAGCATTTT. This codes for CAHWCREGEPQHF.

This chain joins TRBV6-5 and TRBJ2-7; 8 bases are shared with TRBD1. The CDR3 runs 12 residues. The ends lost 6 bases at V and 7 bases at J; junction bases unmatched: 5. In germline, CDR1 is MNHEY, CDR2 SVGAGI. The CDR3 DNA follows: TGTGCCAGCAGAGGACAGGGCCAAGAGCAGTACTTC. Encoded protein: CASRGQGQEQYF.

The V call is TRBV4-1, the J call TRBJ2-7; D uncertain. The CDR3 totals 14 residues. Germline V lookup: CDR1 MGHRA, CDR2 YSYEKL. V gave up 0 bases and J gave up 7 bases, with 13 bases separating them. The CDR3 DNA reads TGCGCCAGCAGCCAAGAAGCAGGTCCCTTAGAGCAGTACTTC. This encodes CASSQEAGPLEQYF.

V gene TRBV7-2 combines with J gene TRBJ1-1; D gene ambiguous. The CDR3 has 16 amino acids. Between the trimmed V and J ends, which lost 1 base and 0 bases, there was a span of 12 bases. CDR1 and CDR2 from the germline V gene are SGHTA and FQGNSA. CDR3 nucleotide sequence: TGTGCCAGCAGCTTAGGGTTTGGCAGGATGAACACTGAAGCTTTCTTT. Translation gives CASSLGFGRMNTEAFF.

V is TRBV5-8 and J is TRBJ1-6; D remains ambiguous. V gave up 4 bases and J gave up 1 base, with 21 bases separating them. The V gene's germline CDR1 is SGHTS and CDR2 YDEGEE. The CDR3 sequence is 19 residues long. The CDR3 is CASSPEDPSYGSYNSPLHF. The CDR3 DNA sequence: TGTGCCAGCAGCCCGGAGGACCCTTCATATGGGTCCTATAATTCACCCCTCCACTTT.

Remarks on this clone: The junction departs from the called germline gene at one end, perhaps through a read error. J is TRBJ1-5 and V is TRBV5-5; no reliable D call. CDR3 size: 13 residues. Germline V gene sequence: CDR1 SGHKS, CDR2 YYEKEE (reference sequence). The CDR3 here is CASSLGSDQPQHF. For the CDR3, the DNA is TGTGCCAGCAGCTTGGGTAGCGATCAGCCCCAGCATTTT. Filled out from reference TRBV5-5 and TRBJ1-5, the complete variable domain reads DAGVTQSPTHLIKTRGQQVTLRCSPISGHKSVSWYQQVLGQGPQFIFQYYEKEERGRGNFPDRFSARQFPNYSSELNVNALLLGDSALYLCASSLGSDQPQHFGDGTRLSIL.